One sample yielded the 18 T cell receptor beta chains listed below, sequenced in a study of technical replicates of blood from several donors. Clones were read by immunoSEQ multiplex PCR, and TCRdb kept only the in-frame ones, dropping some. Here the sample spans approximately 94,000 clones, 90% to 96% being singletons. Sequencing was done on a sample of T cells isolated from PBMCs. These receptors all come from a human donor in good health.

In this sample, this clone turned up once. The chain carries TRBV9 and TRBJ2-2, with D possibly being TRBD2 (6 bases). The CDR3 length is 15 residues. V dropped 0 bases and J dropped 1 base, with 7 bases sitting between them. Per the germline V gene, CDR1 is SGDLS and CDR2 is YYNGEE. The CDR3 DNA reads TGTGCCAGCAGCGTAGAGGGACTGAACACCGGGGAGCTGTTTTTT. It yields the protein CASSVEGLNTGELFF.

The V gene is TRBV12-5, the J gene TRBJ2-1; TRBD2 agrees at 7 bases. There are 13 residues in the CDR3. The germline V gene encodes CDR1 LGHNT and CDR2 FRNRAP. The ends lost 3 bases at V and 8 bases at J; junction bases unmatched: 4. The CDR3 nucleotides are TGTGCTAGTGGTTTTGGGGGGAGGGATGAGCAGTTCTTC. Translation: CASGFGGRDEQFF.

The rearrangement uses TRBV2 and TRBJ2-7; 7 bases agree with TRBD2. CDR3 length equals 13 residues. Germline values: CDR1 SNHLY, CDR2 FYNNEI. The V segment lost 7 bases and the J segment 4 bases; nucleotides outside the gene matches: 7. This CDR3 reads CASTSGRVYEQYF. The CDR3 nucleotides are TGTGCCAGCACCTCGGGGAGGGTGTACGAGCAGTACTTC.

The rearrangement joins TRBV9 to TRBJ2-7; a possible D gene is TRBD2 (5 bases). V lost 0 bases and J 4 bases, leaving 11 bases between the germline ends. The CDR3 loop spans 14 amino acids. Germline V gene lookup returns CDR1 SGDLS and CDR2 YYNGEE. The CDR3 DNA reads TGTGCCAGCAGCGTAGGGGTAGAGGGTTACGAGCAGTACTTC. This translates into CASSVGVEGYEQYF.

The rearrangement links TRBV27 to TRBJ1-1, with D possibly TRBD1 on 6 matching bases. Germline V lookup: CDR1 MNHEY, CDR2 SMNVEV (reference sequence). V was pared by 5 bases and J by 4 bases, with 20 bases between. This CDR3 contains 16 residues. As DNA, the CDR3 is TGTGCCAGCAGTAGTGACAGGCTCCAAAGGGGCACTGAAGCTTTCTTT. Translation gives CASSSDRLQRGTEAFF.

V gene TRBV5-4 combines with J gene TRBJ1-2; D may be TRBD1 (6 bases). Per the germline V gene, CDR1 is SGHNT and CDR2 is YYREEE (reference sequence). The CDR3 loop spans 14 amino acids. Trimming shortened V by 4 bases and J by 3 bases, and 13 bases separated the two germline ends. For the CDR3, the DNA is TGTGCCAGCAGCCCGCAGGGGTTAGACTATGGCTACACCTTC. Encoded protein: CASSPQGLDYGYTF.

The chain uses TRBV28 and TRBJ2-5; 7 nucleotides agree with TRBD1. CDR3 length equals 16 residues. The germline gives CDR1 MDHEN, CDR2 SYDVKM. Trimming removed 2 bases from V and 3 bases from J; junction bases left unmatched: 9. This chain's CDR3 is CASSLLFDREKETQYF. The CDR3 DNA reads TGTGCCAGCAGTTTACTTTTCGACAGGGAAAAAGAGACCCAGTACTTC.

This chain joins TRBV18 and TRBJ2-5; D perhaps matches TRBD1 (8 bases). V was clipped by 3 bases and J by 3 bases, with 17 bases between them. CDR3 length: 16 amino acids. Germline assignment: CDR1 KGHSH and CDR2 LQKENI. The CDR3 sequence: CASSPSGGAGEETQYF. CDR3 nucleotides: TGTGCCAGCTCACCGTCAGGGGGCGCGGGAGAAGAGACCCAGTACTTC.

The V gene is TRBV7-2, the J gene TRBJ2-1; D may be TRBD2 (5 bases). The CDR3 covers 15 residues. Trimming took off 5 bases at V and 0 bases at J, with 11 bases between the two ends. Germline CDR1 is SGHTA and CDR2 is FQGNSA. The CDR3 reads CASSPSSFSYNEQFF. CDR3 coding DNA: TGTGCCAGCAGCCCCTCTAGCTTCTCCTACAATGAGCAGTTCTTC.

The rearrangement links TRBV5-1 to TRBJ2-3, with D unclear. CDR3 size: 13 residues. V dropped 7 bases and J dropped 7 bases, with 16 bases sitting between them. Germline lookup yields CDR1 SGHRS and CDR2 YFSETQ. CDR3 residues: CASGEYNEHTQYF. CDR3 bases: TGCGCCAGCGGAGAGTACAATGAGCATACGCAGTATTTT.

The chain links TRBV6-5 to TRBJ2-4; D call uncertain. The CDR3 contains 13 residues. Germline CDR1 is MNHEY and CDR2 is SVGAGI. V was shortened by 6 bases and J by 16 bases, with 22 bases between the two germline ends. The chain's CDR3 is CASSLTGSKVIYF. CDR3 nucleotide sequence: TGTGCCAGCAGCCTTACCGGGTCCAAGGTGATTTACTTC.

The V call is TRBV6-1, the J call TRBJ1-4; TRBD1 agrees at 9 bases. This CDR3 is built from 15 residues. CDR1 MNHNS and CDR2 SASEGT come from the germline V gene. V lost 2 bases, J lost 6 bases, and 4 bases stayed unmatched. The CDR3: CASSESRDRDEKLFF. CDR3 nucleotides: TGTGCCAGCAGTGAATCCCGGGACAGGGATGAAAAACTGTTTTTT.

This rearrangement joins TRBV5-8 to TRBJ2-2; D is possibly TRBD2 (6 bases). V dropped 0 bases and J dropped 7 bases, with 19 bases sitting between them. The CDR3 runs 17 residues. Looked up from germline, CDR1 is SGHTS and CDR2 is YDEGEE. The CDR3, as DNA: TGTGCCAGCAGCTTGGTTTTGGGAGGTTATGACATCGGGGAGCTGTTTTTT. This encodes CASSLVLGGYDIGELFF.

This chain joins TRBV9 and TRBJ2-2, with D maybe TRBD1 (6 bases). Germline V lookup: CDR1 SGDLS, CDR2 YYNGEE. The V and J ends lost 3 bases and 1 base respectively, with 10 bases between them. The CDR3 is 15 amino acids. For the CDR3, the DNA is TGTGCCAGCAGCGCGTACAGGGTGAACACCGGGGAGCTGTTTTTT. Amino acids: CASSAYRVNTGELFF.

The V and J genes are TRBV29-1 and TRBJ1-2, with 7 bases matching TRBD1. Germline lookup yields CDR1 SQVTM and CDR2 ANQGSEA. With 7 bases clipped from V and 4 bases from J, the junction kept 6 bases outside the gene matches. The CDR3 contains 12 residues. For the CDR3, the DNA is TGCAGCGGGGGGGACAGATCCTATGGCTACACCTTC. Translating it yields CSGGDRSYGYTF.

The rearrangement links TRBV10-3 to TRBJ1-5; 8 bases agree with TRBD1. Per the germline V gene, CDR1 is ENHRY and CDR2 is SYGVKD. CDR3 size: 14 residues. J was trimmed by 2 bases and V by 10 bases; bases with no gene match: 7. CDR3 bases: TGTGCCACCCAGACAGGGGAGGGCAATCAGCCCCAGCATTTT. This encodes CATQTGEGNQPQHF.

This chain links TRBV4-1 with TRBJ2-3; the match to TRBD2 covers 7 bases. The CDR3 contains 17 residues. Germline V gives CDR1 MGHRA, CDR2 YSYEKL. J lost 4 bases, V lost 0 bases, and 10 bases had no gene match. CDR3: CASSQEEYRGEADTQYF. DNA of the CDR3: TGCGCCAGCAGCCAAGAAGAATATCGGGGGGAGGCAGATACGCAGTATTTT.

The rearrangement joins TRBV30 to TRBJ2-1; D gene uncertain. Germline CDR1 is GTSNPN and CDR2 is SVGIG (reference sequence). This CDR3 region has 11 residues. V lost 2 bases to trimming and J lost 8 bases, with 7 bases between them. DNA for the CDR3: TGTGCCTGGAGTTGGAGTCATGAGCAGTTCTTC. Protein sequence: CAWSWSHEQFF.